The 16 T cell receptor beta chains in this list originate from one sample, sequenced in a study of shared clonotypes between healthy human individuals. Sequencing used immunoSEQ multiplex PCR; TCRdb keeps in-frame clones, though not all of them. Among 2 million to 2.5 million clones, 85% to 95% were seen once, and the ten largest hold around 0.35%. Sequencing used naive CD4+ T cells from PBMCs. Subset: CD45RA+ positively selected. Receptors originate from a man in his late teens or twenties in good health. Some clones in this sample may be carry-over from other donors' samples.

The V and J genes are TRBV27 and TRBJ2-1; 10 nucleotides agree with TRBD2. V dropped 1 base and J dropped 5; count of bases not matched to a gene: 8. CDR1 and CDR2 from the germline V gene are MNHEY and SMNVEV (reference sequence). The CDR3 is 17 residues long. The CDR3 sequence: CASSLWSGRAFNNEQFF. CDR3 coding DNA: TGTGCCAGCAGTTTATGGAGCGGGAGGGCCTTTAACAATGAGCAGTTCTTC.

The chain couples TRBV29-1 to TRBJ2-3, with a tentative D call TRBD1 (6 bases). The CDR3 is 13 amino acids. Germline V lookup: CDR1 SQVTM, CDR2 ANQGSEA. The V end was cut by 5 bases, the J end by 3 bases, with 12 bases between. The CDR3 is CSVHQGTTDTQYF. CDR3 DNA: TGCAGCGTTCACCAGGGGACGACAGATACGCAGTATTTT.

This chain links TRBV28 with TRBJ2-2, with TRBD1 as a possible D gene (6 bases). The germline V gene encodes CDR1 MDHEN and CDR2 SYDVKM. This CDR3 region has 14 residues. Trimming stripped 8 bases from V and 2 bases from J, with 12 bases between. CDR3 bases: TGTGCCAGCGAGGACAGCCTCAACACCGGGGAGCTGTTTTTT. It is translated as CASEDSLNTGELFF.

This chain connects TRBV6-1 to TRBJ1-1; D is possibly TRBD1 (5 bases). Trimming pared 5 bases from V and 1 base from J, leaving 11 bases between. CDR1 MNHNS and CDR2 SASEGT come from the germline V gene. CDR3 length: 14 amino acids. The CDR3: CASSRQSQNTEAFF. The DNA for the CDR3 is TGTGCCAGCAGTCGACAGTCCCAGAACACTGAAGCTTTCTTT.

The chain employs TRBV6-6 and TRBJ2-7; D perhaps matches TRBD1 (8 bases). This CDR3 spans 14 amino acids. Germline loops: CDR1 MNHNY, CDR2 SVGAGI (reference sequence). V was trimmed by 5 bases and J by 4 bases, leaving 15 bases between them. The CDR3 nucleotides are TGTGCCAGCAGTATGATACAGGGGGGGTACGAGCAGTACTTC. Protein sequence: CASSMIQGGYEQYF.

This chain uses TRBV18 with TRBJ2-7; D uncertain. The germline V gene has CDR1 KGHSH and CDR2 LQKENI. The length of the CDR3 is 15 residues. The V end was cut by 3 bases, the J end by 0 bases, with 12 bases between. CDR3: CASSPNIFLSYEQYF. The DNA for the CDR3 is TGTGCCAGCTCACCTAACATATTTCTCTCCTACGAGCAGTACTTC.

CDR3: CASRRDQGTSTQYF. The CDR3 coding sequence is TGTGCCAGCAGGCGAGATCAGGGGACGAGTACGCAGTATTTT. The V call is TRBV7-9, the J call TRBJ2-3; the D gene is possibly TRBD1 (6 bases). Germline CDR1 is SEHNR and CDR2 is FQNEAQ (reference sequence). The CDR3 runs 14 residues. Between the trimmed V and J ends, which lost 6 bases and 8 bases, there was a span of 18 bases. The full variable domain, rest sourced from reference TRBV7-9 and TRBJ2-3, is DTGVSQNPRHKITKRGQNVTFRCDPISEHNRLYWYRQTLGQGPEFLTYFQNEAQLEKSRLLSDRFSAERPKGSFSTLEIQRTEQGDSAMYLCASRRDQGTSTQYFGPGTRLTVL.

The DNA of the CDR3 is TGCGCCAGCAGTACAGGGGTTGGTGAAAAACTGTTTTTT. It encodes CASSTGVGEKLFF. The rearrangement joins TRBV5-1 to TRBJ1-4; 7 nucleotides match TRBD1. Germline V CDR1 and CDR2: SGHRS, YFSETQ. V shed 5 bases and J 7 bases; nucleotides not matched to a gene: 5. The CDR3 has 13 residues.

V and J are TRBV7-9 and TRBJ2-3, with 14 positions matching TRBD2. The CDR3 length is 18 residues. Germline lookup yields CDR1 SEHNR and CDR2 FQNEAQ (reference sequence). The trim removed 3 bases at V and 4 bases at J, leaving 9 bases unmatched. CDR3 DNA sequence: TGTGCCAGCAGCTTCCTAGGGACTAGCGGGAGTAGGGCAGATACGCAGTATTTT. Its translation is CASSFLGTSGSRADTQYF.

Turning to this clone: Different DNA sequences within this sample yield the same CDR3. This sequence joins TRBV28 and TRBJ2-5, with TRBD2 as a possible D gene (5 bases). The V end lost 6 bases, the J end lost 5 bases, and 13 bases lay between the germline ends. CDR1 is MDHEN, CDR2 SYDVKM, per germline. The CDR3 is made up of 13 amino acids. The CDR3 sequence is CASRRAGRETQYF. CDR3 nucleotides: TGTGCCAGCAGGAGGGCCGGTAGGGAGACCCAGTACTTC.

The V and J genes are TRBV7-3 and TRBJ2-1; D is unclear. The CDR3 spans 17 residues. Germline lookup yields CDR1 SGHTA and CDR2 FQGTGA. The ends were cut back, 3 bases at V and 5 bases at J, with 20 bases in the middle. The CDR3: CASSFYPPDVGNNEQFF. For the CDR3, the DNA is TGTGCCAGCAGCTTCTACCCGCCCGACGTTGGTAACAATGAGCAGTTCTTC.

This chain joins TRBV28 and TRBJ1-3; D gene uncertain. Trimming shortened V by 8 bases and J by 5 bases, and 7 bases separated the two germline ends. Germline V CDR1 and CDR2: MDHEN, SYDVKM. The CDR3 runs to 11 residues. The CDR3: CASQGRNTIYF. CDR3 DNA sequence: TGTGCCAGCCAAGGGAGAAACACCATATATTTT.

The rearrangement joins TRBV5-1 to TRBJ2-6, with a tentative D call TRBD1 (6 bases). This CDR3 is built from 20 residues. CDR1 is SGHRS and CDR2 is YFSETQ in the germline V gene. V was shortened by 2 bases and J by 0 bases, with 21 bases between the two germline ends. Written as DNA, the CDR3 is TGCGCCAGCAGCTTACAGGGAAAGCGGACCCAGTCCTCTGGGGCCAACGTCCTGACTTTC. Translating gives CASSLQGKRTQSSGANVLTF.

V is TRBV19 and J is TRBJ2-6, with 11 bases aligning to TRBD1. The CDR3 extends over 18 amino acids. After removal of 5 bases from V and 1 base from J, the junction contained 7 bases not matched to a gene. Germline lookup yields CDR1 LNHDA and CDR2 SQIVND (reference sequence). The CDR3 bases are TGTGCCAGTAGTTCTGGGACAGGGGGGAGATCTGGGGCCAACGTCCTGACTTTC. It specifies CASSSGTGGRSGANVLTF.

This chain joins TRBV7-2 and TRBJ1-2; D might be TRBD1 (5 bases). V gave up 4 bases and J gave up 4 bases, with 19 bases separating them. The germline V gene has CDR1 SGHTA and CDR2 FQGNSA. CDR3 length equals 16 residues. This CDR3 reads CASSSAGLARGYGYTF. The CDR3, as DNA: TGTGCCAGCAGCTCCGCAGGGTTGGCGCGCGGCTATGGCTACACCTTC.

The CDR3 loop is CASSPQGQGGTGELFF. The CDR3 DNA is TGTGCCAGCTCACCCCAAGGACAGGGTGGCACCGGGGAGCTGTTTTTT. V and J are TRBV18 and TRBJ2-2, with 8 positions matching TRBD1. The ends lost 3 bases at V and 4 bases at J; junction bases unmatched: 7. The germline V gene has CDR1 KGHSH and CDR2 LQKENI. There are 16 residues in the CDR3. The full variable domain, completed using reference TRBV18 and TRBJ2-2, is NAGVMQNPRHLVRRRGQEARLRCSPMKGHSHVYWYRQLPEEGLKFMVYLQKENIIDESGMPKERFSAEFPKEGPSILRIQQVVRGDSAAYFCASSPQGQGGTGELFFGEGSRLTVL.